These 16 T cell receptor beta chains share one sample of origin, sequenced in a study of T-cell reconstitution after alpha-beta-depleted transplantation in children. Preparing the TCRbeta library involved the use of unique molecular identifiers. TCRdb re-derived calls from the PCR reads in MiXCR, one entry per CDR3 protein. The sample lists a few hundred thousand distinct CDR3 sequences; 10% to 15% were seen once. Here the sequenced sample was PBMCs, mostly from graft donor cells, taken 360 days after TCRalphabeta/CD19-depleted stem cell transplant. Receptors were obtained from a male patient younger than 18 who had a stem cell transplant for acute myeloid leukemia, so the T cells may come from the graft donor.

This clonotype showed up just a few times. This chain uses TRBV3-1 with TRBJ2-1; 13 positions match TRBD2. Trimming removed 0 bases from V and 8 bases from J; junction bases left unmatched: 7. Germline assignment: CDR1 LGHDT and CDR2 YNNKEL (reference sequence). CDR3 length: 17 amino acids. Here the CDR3 reads CASSQEPGLAGDDEQFF. CDR3 nucleotides: TGTGCCAGCAGCCAAGAACCCGGACTAGCGGGAGACGATGAGCAGTTCTTC.

This clonotype was picked up many times. The chain joins TRBV10-3 to TRBJ2-7; a weak D match, TRBD1 (6 bases). Germline V gives CDR1 ENHRY, CDR2 SYGVKD. V was clipped by 1 base and J by 4 bases, with 11 bases between them. The CDR3 totals 14 residues. The CDR3 here is CAISEYGGAYEQYF. The CDR3 DNA follows: TGTGCCATCAGTGAGTATGGGGGCGCGTACGAGCAGTACTTC.

The rearrangement links TRBV28 to TRBJ1-1, with D uncertain. The CDR3 has 12 amino acids. Trimming took 3 bases from V and 7 from J, leaving 9 bases between them. CDR1 and CDR2 from the germline V gene are MDHEN and SYDVKM. CDR3 sequence: CASSFREIEAFF. The CDR3 DNA is TGTGCCAGCAGTTTCCGAGAGATTGAAGCTTTCTTT.

The table lists this clonotype with a few counts. This sequence joins TRBV12-3 or TRBV12-4 and TRBJ2-3; TRBD2 matches at 8 bases. The CDR3 loop spans 16 amino acids. The junction had 10 bases not matched to a gene; V was cut back by 7 bases and J by 1 base. The CDR3 protein is CASKETGTRGTDTQYF. DNA of the CDR3: TGTGCCAGCAAAGAGACCGGGACTAGGGGCACAGATACGCAGTATTTT.

This clonotype was picked up a small number of times. The chain is built from TRBV7-2 and TRBJ2-2; D may be TRBD1 (5 bases). Germline CDR1 SGHTA, CDR2 FQGNSA. CDR3 length: 15 amino acids. V was shortened by 6 bases and J by 5 bases, with 16 bases between the two germline ends. The CDR3 DNA reads as TGTGCCAGCAGTCCCAGGGTCTACGGTACCGGGGAGCTGTTTTTT. Translating gives CASSPRVYGTGELFF. The variable domain in full, with the rest retrieved from reference TRBV7-2 and TRBJ2-2, is GAGVSQSPSNKVTEKGKDVELRCDPISGHTALYWYRQSLGQGLEFLIYFQGNSAPDKSGLPSDRFSAERTGGSVSTLTIQRTQQEDSAVYLCASSPRVYGTGELFFGEGSRLTVL.

This clonotype was counted ten times or more. As DNA, the CDR3 is TGTGCCAGCAAGGCAGGAACTTACCAAGAGACCCAGTACTTC. This sequence encodes CASKAGTYQETQYF. The V and J genes are TRBV25-1 and TRBJ2-5; D call uncertain. CDR1 and CDR2 from the germline V gene are MGHDK and SYGVNS. The CDR3 covers 14 residues. Trimming cost V 7 bases and J 0 bases, with 12 bases left between them.

This clonotype has more than one count but fewer than ten. V and J are TRBV4-3 and TRBJ1-1; D gene ambiguous. The CDR3 has 12 amino acids. Germline loops: CDR1 LGHNA, CDR2 YSLEER. The V gene lost 3 bases and the J gene lost 2 bases, with 4 bases spanning the gap. In nucleotides, the CDR3 is TGCGCCAGCAGCCAGTACAACACTGAAGCTTTCTTT. This codes for CASSQYNTEAFF.

This clonotype was detected a few times. The J gene is TRBJ2-1, the V gene TRBV12-3 or TRBV12-4; 8 bases line up with TRBD2. J lost 0 bases, V lost 0 bases, and 7 bases had no gene match. This CDR3 contains 18 residues. CDR3 DNA: TGTGCCAGCAGTTTAGCTACCGGGACTAGTAACTCCTACAATGAGCAGTTCTTC. Translating it yields CASSLATGTSNSYNEQFF.

The gene calls are TRBV11-2 and TRBJ2-5; D uncertain. V dropped 4 bases and J dropped 1 base, with 13 bases sitting between them. Germline CDR1 SGHAT, CDR2 FQNNGV. The CDR3 contains 15 residues. CDR3 bases: TGTGCCAGCAGCTCCAATTATGGGGTCCAAGAGACCCAGTACTTC. Protein product: CASSSNYGVQETQYF.

This clonotype was seen many times. The genes are TRBV12-3 or TRBV12-4 and TRBJ2-7, with D possibly matching TRBD2 (6 bases). The CDR3 runs 15 residues. V was shortened by 5 bases and J by 0 bases, with 14 bases between the two germline ends. CDR3: CASSDPGVPSYEQYF. The CDR3 bases are TGTGCCAGCAGTGATCCGGGGGTCCCCTCCTACGAGCAGTACTTC.

This clonotype has a handful of counts. The gene calls are TRBV7-9 and TRBJ2-1, with a weak D call TRBD2 (6 bases). The length of the CDR3 is 15 residues. The V and J ends lost 5 bases and 2 bases respectively, with 13 bases between them. Germline V gene lookup returns CDR1 SEHNR and CDR2 FQNEAQ (reference sequence). CDR3 residues: CASSPRGRPYNEQFF. As DNA, the CDR3 is TGTGCCAGCAGCCCCCGGGGGAGGCCCTACAATGAGCAGTTCTTC.

This clonotype showed up many times. The rearrangement uses TRBV5-1 and TRBJ2-7; D is unclear. This CDR3 has 12 amino acids. The V end lost 1 base, the J end lost 7 bases, and 9 bases lay between the germline ends. Germline V gives CDR1 SGHRS, CDR2 YFSETQ. DNA for the CDR3: TGCGCCAGCAGCTTGATCCCTGGGGAGCAGTACTTC. Encoded protein: CASSLIPGEQYF.

The chain employs TRBV5-1 and TRBJ2-1; D gene uncertain. The CDR3 is made up of 12 amino acids. The germline V and J ends were trimmed by 1 base and 8 bases, with 7 bases remaining between them. Germline CDR1 SGHRS, CDR2 YFSETQ. The CDR3 is CASSLLVDEQFF. The CDR3 nucleotides are TGCGCCAGCAGCTTGCTAGTGGATGAGCAGTTCTTC.

This clonotype was counted many times. The chain is built from TRBV28 and TRBJ2-7; the match to TRBD2 covers 9 bases. This CDR3 has 17 residues. Trimming cost V 3 bases and J 3 bases; bases outside gene matches: 12. Germline assignment: CDR1 MDHEN and CDR2 SYDVKM. The CDR3 DNA is TGTGCCAGCAGTTTTGGGGTAGGCGGGAGGGCCCTCTACGAGCAGTACTTC. It encodes CASSFGVGGRALYEQYF.

The chain is built from TRBV20-1 and TRBJ2-7; D might be TRBD2 (6 bases). Germline V gene lookup returns CDR1 DFQATT and CDR2 SNEGSKA (reference sequence). CDR3 size: 14 residues. The V end lost 0 bases, the J end lost 0 bases, and 9 bases lay between the germline ends. CDR3 nucleotide sequence: TGCAGTGCTAGAGATTGGGACTTCTCCTACGAGCAGTACTTC. This codes for CSARDWDFSYEQYF.

This clonotype has more than one count but fewer than ten. The rearrangement links TRBV12-3 or TRBV12-4 to TRBJ1-1, with 7 nucleotides matching TRBD1. The CDR3 is 15 residues long. Germline trimming cut 2 bases from V and 1 base from J; bases unmatched to any gene: 4. Written as DNA, the CDR3 is TGTGCCAGCAGTTTAACAGGGGCCTCGAACACTGAAGCTTTCTTT. Protein: CASSLTGASNTEAFF.